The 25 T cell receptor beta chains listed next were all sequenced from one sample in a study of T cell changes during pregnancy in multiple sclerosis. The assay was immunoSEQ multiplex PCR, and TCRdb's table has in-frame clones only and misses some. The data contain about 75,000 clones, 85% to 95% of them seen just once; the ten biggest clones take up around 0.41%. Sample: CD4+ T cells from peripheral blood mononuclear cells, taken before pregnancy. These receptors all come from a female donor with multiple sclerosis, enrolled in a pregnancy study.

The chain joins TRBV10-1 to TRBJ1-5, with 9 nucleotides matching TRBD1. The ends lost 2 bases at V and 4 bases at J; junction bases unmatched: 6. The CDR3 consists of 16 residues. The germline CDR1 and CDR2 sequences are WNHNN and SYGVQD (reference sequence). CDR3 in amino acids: CASSEPPGQGNQPQHF. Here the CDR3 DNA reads TGCGCCAGCAGTGAGCCTCCGGGACAGGGTAATCAGCCCCAGCATTTT.

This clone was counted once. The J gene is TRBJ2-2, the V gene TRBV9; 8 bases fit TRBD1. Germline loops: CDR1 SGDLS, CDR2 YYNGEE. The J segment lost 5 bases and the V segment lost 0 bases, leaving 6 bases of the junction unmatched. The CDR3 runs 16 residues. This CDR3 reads CASSVVPGGRTGELFF. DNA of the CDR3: TGTGCCAGCAGCGTAGTCCCAGGGGGCCGGACCGGGGAGCTGTTTTTT.

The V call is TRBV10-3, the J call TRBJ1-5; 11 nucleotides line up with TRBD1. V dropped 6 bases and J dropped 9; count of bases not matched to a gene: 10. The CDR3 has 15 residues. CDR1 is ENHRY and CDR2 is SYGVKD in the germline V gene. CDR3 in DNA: TGTGCCATCAGCGAGGGGACAGGGGGTGTTCGGCCCCAGCATTTT. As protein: CAISEGTGGVRPQHF.

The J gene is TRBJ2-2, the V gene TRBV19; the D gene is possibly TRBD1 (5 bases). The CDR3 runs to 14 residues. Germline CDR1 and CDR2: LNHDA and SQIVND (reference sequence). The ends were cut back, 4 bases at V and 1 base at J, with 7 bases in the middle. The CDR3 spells CASSRQGNTGELFF. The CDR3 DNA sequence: TGTGCCAGTAGTAGGCAGGGGAACACCGGGGAGCTGTTTTTT. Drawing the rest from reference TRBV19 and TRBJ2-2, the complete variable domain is DGGITQSPKYLFRKEGQNVTLSCEQNLNHDAMYWYRQDPGQGLRLIYYSQIVNDFQKGDIAEGYSVSREKKESFPLTVTSAQKNPTAFYLCASSRQGNTGELFFGEGSRLTVL.

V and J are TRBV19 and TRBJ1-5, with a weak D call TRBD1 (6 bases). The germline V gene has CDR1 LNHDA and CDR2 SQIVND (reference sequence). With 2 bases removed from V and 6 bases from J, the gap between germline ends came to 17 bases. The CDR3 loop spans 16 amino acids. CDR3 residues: CASSIFPGEEGQPQHF. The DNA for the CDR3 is TGTGCCAGTAGTATATTTCCAGGGGAAGAGGGTCAGCCCCAGCATTTT.

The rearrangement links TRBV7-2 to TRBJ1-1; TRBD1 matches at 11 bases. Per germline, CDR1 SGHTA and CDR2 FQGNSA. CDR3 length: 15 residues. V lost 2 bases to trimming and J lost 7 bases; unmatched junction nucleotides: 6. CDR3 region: CASSLLGQGADEAFF. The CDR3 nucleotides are TGTGCCAGCAGCTTACTAGGACAGGGGGCCGATGAAGCTTTCTTT. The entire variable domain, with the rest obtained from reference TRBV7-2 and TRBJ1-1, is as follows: GAGVSQSPSNKVTEKGKDVELRCDPISGHTALYWYRQSLGQGLEFLIYFQGNSAPDKSGLPSDRFSAERTGGSVSTLTIQRTQQEDSAVYLCASSLLGQGADEAFFGQGTRLTVV.

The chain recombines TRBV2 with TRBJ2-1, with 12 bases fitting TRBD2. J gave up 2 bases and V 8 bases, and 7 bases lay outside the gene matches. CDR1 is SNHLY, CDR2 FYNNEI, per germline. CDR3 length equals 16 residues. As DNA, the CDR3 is TGTGCCAGCGGGCTTTGGACTAGCGGGACCTACAATGAGCAGTTCTTC. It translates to CASGLWTSGTYNEQFF.

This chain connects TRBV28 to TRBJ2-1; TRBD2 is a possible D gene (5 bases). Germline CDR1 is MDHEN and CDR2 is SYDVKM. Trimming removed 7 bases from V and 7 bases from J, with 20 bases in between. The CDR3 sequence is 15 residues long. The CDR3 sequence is CASIHAHLASNEQFF. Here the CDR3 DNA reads TGTGCCAGCATTCACGCGCACCTAGCTTCAAATGAGCAGTTCTTC.

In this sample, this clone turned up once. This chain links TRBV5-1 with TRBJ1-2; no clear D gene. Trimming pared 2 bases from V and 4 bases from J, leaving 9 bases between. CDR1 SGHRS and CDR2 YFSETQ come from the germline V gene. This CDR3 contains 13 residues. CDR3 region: CASSLGTVYGYTF. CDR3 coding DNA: TGCGCCAGCAGCTTAGGAACAGTCTATGGCTACACCTTC.

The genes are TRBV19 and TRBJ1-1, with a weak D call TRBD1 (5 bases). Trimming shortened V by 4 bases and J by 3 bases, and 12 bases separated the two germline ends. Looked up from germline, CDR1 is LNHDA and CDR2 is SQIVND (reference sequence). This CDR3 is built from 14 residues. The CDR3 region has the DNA TGTGCCAGTAGTAAACCAGGGCTGGACACTGAAGCTTTCTTT. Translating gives CASSKPGLDTEAFF. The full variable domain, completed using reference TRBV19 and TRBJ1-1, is DGGITQSPKYLFRKEGQNVTLSCEQNLNHDAMYWYRQDPGQGLRLIYYSQIVNDFQKGDIAEGYSVSREKKESFPLTVTSAQKNPTAFYLCASSKPGLDTEAFFGQGTRLTVV.

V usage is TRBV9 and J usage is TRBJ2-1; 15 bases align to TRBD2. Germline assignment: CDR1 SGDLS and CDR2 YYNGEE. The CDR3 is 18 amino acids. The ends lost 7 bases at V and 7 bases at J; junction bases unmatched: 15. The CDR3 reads CASSSGTSGRWAGNEQFF. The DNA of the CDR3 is TGTGCCAGCTCATCCGGGACTAGCGGGAGGTGGGCGGGGAATGAGCAGTTCTTC.

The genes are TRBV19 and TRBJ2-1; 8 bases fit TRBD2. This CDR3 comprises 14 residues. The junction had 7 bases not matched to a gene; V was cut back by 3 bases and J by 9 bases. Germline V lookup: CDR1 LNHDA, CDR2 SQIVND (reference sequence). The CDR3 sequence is CASSIERGTGEQFF. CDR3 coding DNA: TGTGCCAGTAGTATCGAGCGGGGGACGGGTGAGCAGTTCTTC.

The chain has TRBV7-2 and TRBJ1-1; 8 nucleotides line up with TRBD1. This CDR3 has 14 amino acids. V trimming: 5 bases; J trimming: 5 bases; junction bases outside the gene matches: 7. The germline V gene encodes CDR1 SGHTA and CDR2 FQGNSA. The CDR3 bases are TGTGCCAGCAGCCGACCAGGGGGCAGGACTGAAGCTTTCTTT. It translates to CASSRPGGRTEAFF.

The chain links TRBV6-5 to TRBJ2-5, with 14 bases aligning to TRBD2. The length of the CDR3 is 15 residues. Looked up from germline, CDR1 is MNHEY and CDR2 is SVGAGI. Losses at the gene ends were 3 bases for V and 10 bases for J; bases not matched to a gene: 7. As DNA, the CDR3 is TGTGCCAGCAGTTATTCCGGGACTAGCGGGAGTGGCCAGTACTTC. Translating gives CASSYSGTSGSGQYF.

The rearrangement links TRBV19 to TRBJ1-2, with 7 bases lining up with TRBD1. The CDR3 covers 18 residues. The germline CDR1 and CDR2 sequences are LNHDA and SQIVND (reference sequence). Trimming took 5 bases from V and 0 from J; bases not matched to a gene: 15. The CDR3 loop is CASSGHRGGAGANYGYTF. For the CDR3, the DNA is TGTGCCAGTAGTGGTCATCGAGGGGGCGCAGGGGCTAACTATGGCTACACCTTC.

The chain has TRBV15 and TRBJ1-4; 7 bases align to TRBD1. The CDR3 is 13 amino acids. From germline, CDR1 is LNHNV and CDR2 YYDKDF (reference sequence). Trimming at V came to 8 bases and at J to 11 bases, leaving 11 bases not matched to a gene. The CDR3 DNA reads TGTGCCACCGCACAGGGGACTTCCGGTAAACTGTTTTTT. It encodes CATAQGTSGKLFF.

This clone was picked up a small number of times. The CDR3 coding sequence is TGTGCCAGCAGCCAACAGTACAATGAGCAGTTCTTC. Protein product: CASSQQYNEQFF. The genes are TRBV14 and TRBJ2-1; D gene ambiguous. Germline lookup yields CDR1 SGHDN and CDR2 FVKESK. V was trimmed by 2 bases and J by 4 bases, leaving 3 bases between them. The CDR3 totals 12 residues. Based on the CDR3 plus reference TRBV14 and TRBJ2-1, the full variable domain is EAGVTQFPSHSVIEKGQTVTLRCDPISGHDNLYWYRRVMGKEIKFLLHFVKESKQDESGMPNNRFLAERTGGTYSTLKVQPAELEDSGVYFCASSQQYNEQFFGPGTRLTVL.

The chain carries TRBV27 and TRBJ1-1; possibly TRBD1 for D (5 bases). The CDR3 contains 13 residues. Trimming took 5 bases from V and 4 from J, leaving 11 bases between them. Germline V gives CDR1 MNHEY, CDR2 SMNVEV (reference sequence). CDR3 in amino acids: CASSEPGGTEAFF. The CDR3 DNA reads TGTGCCAGCAGTGAGCCCGGGGGCACTGAAGCTTTCTTT.

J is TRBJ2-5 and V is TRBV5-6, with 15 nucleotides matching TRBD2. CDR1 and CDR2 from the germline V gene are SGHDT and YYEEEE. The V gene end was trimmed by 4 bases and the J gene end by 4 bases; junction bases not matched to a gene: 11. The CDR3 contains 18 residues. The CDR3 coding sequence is TGTGCCAGCAGCCCCCTTGGACTAGCGGGGGGGCCGCTAGAGACCCAGTACTTC. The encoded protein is CASSPLGLAGGPLETQYF.

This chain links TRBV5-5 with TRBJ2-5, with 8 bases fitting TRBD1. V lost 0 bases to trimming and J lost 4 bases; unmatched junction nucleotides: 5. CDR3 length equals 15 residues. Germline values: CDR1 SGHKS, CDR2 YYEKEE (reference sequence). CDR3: CASSLDRGISETQYF. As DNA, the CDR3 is TGTGCCAGCAGCTTGGACAGGGGGATATCAGAGACCCAGTACTTC.

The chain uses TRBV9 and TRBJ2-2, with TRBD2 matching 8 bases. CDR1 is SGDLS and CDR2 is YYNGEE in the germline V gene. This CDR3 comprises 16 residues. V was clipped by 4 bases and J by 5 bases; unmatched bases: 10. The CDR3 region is CASSLRAGGRTGELFF. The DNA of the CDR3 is TGTGCCAGCAGCCTCCGTGCGGGGGGCAGGACCGGGGAGCTGTTTTTT.

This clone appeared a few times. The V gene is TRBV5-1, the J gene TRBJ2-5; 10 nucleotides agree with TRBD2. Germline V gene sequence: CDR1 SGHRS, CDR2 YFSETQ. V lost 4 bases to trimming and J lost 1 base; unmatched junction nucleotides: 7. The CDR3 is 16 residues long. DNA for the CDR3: TGCGCCAGCAGCCGCGGTAGCGGGGGGTCCCAAGAGACCCAGTACTTC. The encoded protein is CASSRGSGGSQETQYF.

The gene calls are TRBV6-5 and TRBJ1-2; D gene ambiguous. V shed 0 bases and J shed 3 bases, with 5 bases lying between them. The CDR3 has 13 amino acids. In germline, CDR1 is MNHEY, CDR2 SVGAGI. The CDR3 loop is CASSYSADYGYTF. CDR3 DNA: TGTGCCAGCAGTTACTCGGCGGACTATGGCTACACCTTC.

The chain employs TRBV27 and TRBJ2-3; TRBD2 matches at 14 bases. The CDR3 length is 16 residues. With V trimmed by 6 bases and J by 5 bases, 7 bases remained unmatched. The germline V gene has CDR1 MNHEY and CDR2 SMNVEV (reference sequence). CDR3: CASRRLAGGPGDTQYF. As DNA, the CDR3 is TGTGCCAGCAGGAGACTAGCGGGGGGGCCGGGAGATACGCAGTATTTT.

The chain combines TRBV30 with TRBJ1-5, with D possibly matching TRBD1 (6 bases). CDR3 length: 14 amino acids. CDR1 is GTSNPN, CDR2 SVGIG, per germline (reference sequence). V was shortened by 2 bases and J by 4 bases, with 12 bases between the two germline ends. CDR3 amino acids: CAWSYPQGNQPQHF. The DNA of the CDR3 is TGTGCCTGGAGTTACCCGCAGGGGAATCAGCCCCAGCATTTT.